One T cell receptor (beta chain) is described in this entry. Its antigen is still unknown. The sample is drawn from a study of T cells after yellow fever vaccination. Regarding the study as a whole: Subsequent to the booster, the majority of primary-vaccination clones reappeared (around 96% CD4, 80% to 90% CD8).

One entry per CDR3 protein results from TCRdb running MiXCR on the 5' RACE reads. The sample lists 400,000 or so distinct CDR3 sequences, over 15% occurring once. This sample comprised PBMCs, obtained before the yellow fever booster vaccination. The clonotype was recovered from a man younger than 35 who received the YFV17D yellow fever vaccine.

CDR3 region: CASSPHTGLSGNTIYF. CDR3 sequence (DNA): TGCGCCAGCAGCCCCCACACGGGGCTCTCTGGAAACACCATATATTTT. The gene calls are TRBV4-3 and TRBJ1-3, with D possibly being TRBD1 (5 bases). V was trimmed by 4 bases and J by 0 bases, leaving 13 bases between them. Germline V gene lookup returns CDR1 LGHNA and CDR2 YSLEER. The CDR3 extends over 16 amino acids.